In its sample, the clone carrying this T cell receptor (beta chain) was seen a few times. Its antigen is not identified. This entry comes from a study of beta chain features in type 1 diabetes. General observations from the study: Among type 1 diabetes patients, VDJ junctions had fewer insertions and more deletions. Among all four CD4+ subsets, Type 1 diabetes patients had TCRB CDR3s that were moderately but significantly shorter.

The isolated RNA, all of it, was reverse transcribed, so expressed TCRB transcripts were what got sequenced. Repertoires were generated with immunoSEQ multiplex PCR, while TCRdb's copy carries only in-frame clones and drops some. The sample holds 500,000 to 800,000 clones, 9.5% to 15% seen once. This CDR3 is 16 amino acids long. Germline V CDR1 and CDR2: SEHNR, FQNEAQ (reference sequence). Deletions cut 5 bases from V and 0 bases from J, with 13 bases between. The rearrangement links TRBV7-9 to TRBJ1-4, with D uncertain. What was sequenced was naive CD4+ T cells from blood. The receptor was isolated from a man aged 30 to 39 with type 1 diabetes. The CDR3 protein is CASSDHGPATNEKLFF. The CDR3 DNA sequence: TGTGCCAGCAGCGATCATGGGCCAGCAACTAATGAAAAACTGTTTTTT.